The 17 T cell receptor beta chains listed next were all sequenced from one sample in a study of blood T cell repertoires in COVID-19. Assay used: immunoSEQ multiplex PCR; TCRdb lists only in-frame clones, some missing. The sample consists of 30,000 to 40,000 clones, around 85% of them appearing once. The material sequenced was peripheral blood. The receptors derive from a man aged 65 to 79 with COVID-19, enrolled during active disease.

DNA for the CDR3: TGTGCCAGCTCACCATCACAGGGGAACTATGGCTACACCTTC. Translating it yields CASSPSQGNYGYTF. The chain recombines TRBV18 with TRBJ1-2, with 7 bases that match TRBD1. Unmatched junction bases numbered 2, after V lost 2 bases and J lost 2 bases. The CDR3 loop spans 14 amino acids. Germline V gene sequence: CDR1 KGHSH, CDR2 LQKENI.

The chain joins TRBV12-3 or TRBV12-4 to TRBJ1-1, with 7 bases aligning to TRBD1. This CDR3 comprises 12 residues. The V segment lost 5 bases and the J segment 4 bases; nucleotides outside the gene matches: 1. The DNA for the CDR3 is TGTGCCAGCAGTGACAGGGCCACTGAAGCTTTCTTT. Translation: CASSDRATEAFF.

V and J are TRBV7-2 and TRBJ1-6; D gene unclear. The V gene's germline CDR1 is SGHTA and CDR2 FQGNSA. This CDR3 spans 18 amino acids. V was shortened by 1 base and J by 2 bases, with 15 bases between the two germline ends. This CDR3 reads CASSLGPGEVAYNSPLHF. CDR3 in DNA: TGTGCCAGCAGCTTAGGACCGGGTGAGGTGGCCTATAATTCACCCCTCCACTTT.

This clone was seen only a few times. The chain combines TRBV7-8 with TRBJ2-1; D is unresolved. The CDR3 covers 14 residues. Germline V gives CDR1 SGHVS, CDR2 FQNEAQ. V was pared by 0 bases and J by 4 bases, with 7 bases between. The CDR3 DNA sequence: TGTGCCAGCAGCTTAGCTGGTCAGTACAATGAGCAGTTCTTC. Amino acids: CASSLAGQYNEQFF.

This clone was seen a handful of times. This chain connects TRBV10-3 to TRBJ2-1, with 8 bases that match TRBD2. Per germline, CDR1 ENHRY and CDR2 SYGVKD. This CDR3 region has 13 residues. With 10 bases clipped from V and 3 bases from J, the junction kept 5 bases outside the gene matches. CDR3 bases: TGTGCCAATAGGACTAGCAACTACAATGAGCAGTTCTTC. Translating gives CANRTSNYNEQFF.

CDR3 sequence: CSEREADTQYF. DNA of the CDR3: TGCAGCGAGCGGGAGGCGGATACGCAGTATTTT. The V gene is TRBV20-1, the J gene TRBJ2-3, with 9 bases fitting TRBD2. There are 11 residues in the CDR3. The germline CDR1 and CDR2 sequences are DFQATT and SNEGSKA (reference sequence).

The chain recombines TRBV4-3 with TRBJ1-6, with 8 bases that match TRBD1. The CDR3 is 17 residues long. The junction had 15 bases not matched to a gene; V was cut back by 0 bases and J by 14 bases. Germline V lookup: CDR1 LGHNA, CDR2 YSLEER. The chain's CDR3 is CASSQEELGQASFSLHF. The CDR3 DNA sequence: TGCGCCAGCAGCCAAGAAGAATTGGGACAGGCTTCTTTTTCCCTCCACTTT.

The chain is built from TRBV9 and TRBJ1-2; D not certain. Deletions cut 3 bases from V and 12 bases from J, with 18 bases between. The CDR3 has 13 residues. Germline V gives CDR1 SGDLS, CDR2 YYNGEE. The chain's CDR3 is CASSAGDIGGDTF. The CDR3, as DNA: TGTGCCAGCAGCGCCGGTGATATTGGAGGTGACACCTTC.

This chain connects TRBV7-9 to TRBJ1-2; possibly TRBD1 for D (5 bases). V dropped 5 bases and J dropped 6 bases, with 16 bases sitting between them. The V gene's germline CDR1 is SEHNR and CDR2 FQNEAQ (reference sequence). The CDR3 has 14 residues. CDR3 sequence: CASSPLGGSDGYTF. In DNA, the CDR3 is TGTGCCAGCAGCCCCCTCGGGGGTTCCGATGGCTACACCTTC.

The chain links TRBV4-3 to TRBJ1-1; 7 bases line up with TRBD1. Losses at the gene ends were 1 base for V and 1 base for J; bases not matched to a gene: 3. Germline V gives CDR1 LGHNA, CDR2 YSLEER. CDR3 length: 15 amino acids. In nucleotides, the CDR3 is TGCGCCAGCAGCCAAGTGAACAGGGGGAACACTGAAGCTTTCTTT. This encodes CASSQVNRGNTEAFF.

This clone was recorded once. The rearrangement links TRBV11-1 to TRBJ2-1; 7 bases are a match to TRBD1. CDR1 is SGHAT and CDR2 is FQDESV in the germline V gene (reference sequence). This CDR3 is built from 13 residues. V lost 5 bases, J lost 14 bases, and 12 bases stayed unmatched. The CDR3 sequence: CASSLRRDSTKFF. DNA for the CDR3: TGTGCCAGCAGCCTCCGCCGGGACAGTACGAAGTTCTTC.

The chain has TRBV27 and TRBJ2-1, with 9 positions matching TRBD1. Germline CDR1 is MNHEY and CDR2 is SMNVEV (reference sequence). The V segment lost 1 base and the J segment 5 bases; nucleotides outside the gene matches: 6. This CDR3 spans 16 amino acids. CDR3 sequence reads: CASSLYTGTGNNEQFF. CDR3 in DNA: TGTGCCAGCAGTTTATATACCGGGACAGGGAACAATGAGCAGTTCTTC.

This clone has just a few counts. The J gene is TRBJ1-2, the V gene TRBV15; D remains unclear. The CDR3 extends over 15 amino acids. Per the germline V gene, CDR1 is LNHNV and CDR2 is YYDKDF (reference sequence). Trimming took off 0 bases at V and 3 bases at J, with 11 bases between the two ends. The CDR3 protein is CATSRDLLADYGYTF. The CDR3 nucleotides are TGTGCCACCAGCAGAGATCTATTGGCGGACTATGGCTACACCTTC. The variable domain in full, with the rest retrieved from reference TRBV15 and TRBJ1-2, is DAMVIQNPRYQVTQFGKPVTLSCSQTLNHNVMYWYQQKSSQAPKLLFHYYDKDFNNEADTPDNFQSRRPNTSFCFLDIRSPGLGDTAMYLCATSRDLLADYGYTFGSGTRLTVV.

The chain couples TRBV28 to TRBJ2-7; D possibly corresponds to TRBD1 (6 bases). The V end was cut by 3 bases, the J end by 2 bases, with 11 bases between. The germline V gene encodes CDR1 MDHEN and CDR2 SYDVKM. The CDR3 extends over 14 amino acids. The DNA of the CDR3 is TGTGCCAGCAGTTTGCAGGGGATAACCTACGAGCAGTACTTC. Protein sequence: CASSLQGITYEQYF.

V is TRBV7-6 and J is TRBJ1-5; 9 positions match TRBD1. Germline values: CDR1 SGHVS, CDR2 FNYEAQ. V trimming: 5 bases; J trimming: 6 bases; junction bases outside the gene matches: 8. The CDR3 spans 15 residues. For the CDR3, the DNA is TGTGCCAGCAGCGCCGGACAGGGGACCCTTCAGCCCCAGCATTTT. Encoded protein: CASSAGQGTLQPQHF.

This clone has more than one count but fewer than ten. The chain couples TRBV6-2 or TRBV6-3 to TRBJ2-7, with 7 bases that match TRBD2. Germline V gene lookup returns CDR1 MNHEY and CDR2 SVGEGT. The V segment lost 5 bases and the J segment 2 bases; nucleotides outside the gene matches: 3. This CDR3 is 13 amino acids long. This chain's CDR3 is CASSRDYAYEQYF. The CDR3 region has the DNA TGTGCCAGCAGTCGGGACTACGCCTACGAGCAGTACTTC.

The chain couples TRBV4-1 to TRBJ1-2; no clear D. CDR1 and CDR2 from the germline V gene are MGHRA and YSYEKL. V dropped 1 base and J dropped 2 bases, with 5 bases sitting between them. The CDR3 has 13 residues. CDR3: CASSQARNYGYTF. For the CDR3, the DNA is TGCGCCAGCAGCCAAGCCAGGAACTATGGCTACACCTTC.